The 27 T cell receptor beta chains listed next were all sequenced from one sample in a study of PD-1 blockade in classical Hodgkin lymphoma. Some clones are missing from TCRdb's copy, which holds only in-frame ones; the method was immunoSEQ multiplex PCR. The sample lists 9,000 to 10,000 clones; approximately 91% were seen once. Time point here: newly diagnosed, previously untreated cHL patient sample. The investigators isolated CD8+ T cells from thawed PBMCs using magnetic negative selection. Sequencing was performed on CD8+ T cells from blood. These TCRs come from a human donor with classical Hodgkin lymphoma.

This chain joins TRBV10-3 and TRBJ2-6; 8 nucleotides match TRBD1. J gave up 1 base and V 10 bases, and 9 bases lay outside the gene matches. CDR3 length: 16 residues. Germline V lookup: CDR1 ENHRY, CDR2 SYGVKD. DNA for the CDR3: TGTGCCACCTACGGACAGGGAACTTCTGGGGCCAACGTCCTGACTTTC. Translated: CATYGQGTSGANVLTF.

J is TRBJ2-3 and V is TRBV7-9; no clear D. The V end was cut by 1 base, the J end by 0 bases, with 5 bases between. The CDR3 is 14 residues long. CDR1 is SEHNR and CDR2 is FQNEAQ in the germline V gene (reference sequence). CDR3: CASSLEISTDTQYF. The CDR3 bases are TGTGCCAGCAGCTTAGAAATAAGCACAGATACGCAGTATTTT.

The V and J genes are TRBV4-2 and TRBJ1-2, with 7 bases lining up with TRBD1. CDR3 length equals 17 residues. Trimming removed 4 bases from V and 1 base from J; junction bases left unmatched: 12. CDR1 LGHNA and CDR2 YNFKEQ come from the germline V gene. The CDR3 loop is CASSPTQGDTNNYGYTF. The CDR3 DNA reads as TGTGCCAGCAGCCCCACTCAGGGGGACACGAATAACTATGGCTACACCTTC.

The rearrangement joins TRBV28 to TRBJ1-5, with D possibly being TRBD1 (6 bases). CDR3 length equals 13 residues. Germline V lookup: CDR1 MDHEN, CDR2 SYDVKM. V was clipped by 6 bases and J by 4 bases, with 10 bases between them. CDR3 DNA sequence: TGTGCCAGCAGAAGGACAGATAATCAGCCCCAGCATTTT. This codes for CASRRTDNQPQHF.

The CDR3 reads CASSQDNLGYEQYF. In nucleotides, the CDR3 is TGCGCCAGCAGCCAAGACAACTTAGGATACGAGCAGTACTTC. This chain joins TRBV4-1 and TRBJ2-7; D is undetermined. Deletions cut 0 bases from V and 4 bases from J, with 10 bases between. The CDR3 is 14 residues long. The germline CDR1 and CDR2 sequences are MGHRA and YSYEKL.

V gene TRBV9 combines with J gene TRBJ2-7, with D possibly TRBD1 on 6 matching bases. CDR3 size: 14 residues. CDR1 is SGDLS, CDR2 YYNGEE, per germline. V was clipped by 0 bases and J by 4 bases, with 11 bases between them. This CDR3 reads CASSVEDSPYEQYF. In DNA, the CDR3 is TGTGCCAGCAGCGTAGAGGACAGTCCTTACGAGCAGTACTTC.

This rearrangement joins TRBV6-5 to TRBJ2-7, with D perhaps being TRBD1 or TRBD2 (5 bases each). The germline V and J ends were trimmed by 2 bases and 3 bases, with 11 bases remaining between them. The CDR3 totals 14 residues. In germline, CDR1 is MNHEY, CDR2 SVGAGI. CDR3: CASSYEGPNYEQYF. The CDR3 DNA is TGTGCCAGCAGTTACGAGGGACCCAACTACGAGCAGTACTTC.

The chain has TRBV6-5 and TRBJ2-7; D not resolved. V was shortened by 2 bases and J by 2 bases, with 10 bases between the two germline ends. CDR1 is MNHEY, CDR2 SVGAGI, per germline. CDR3 length: 14 amino acids. The CDR3 sequence is CASSYASTTYEQYF. CDR3 DNA sequence: TGTGCCAGCAGTTACGCCAGTACCACCTACGAGCAGTACTTC.

This clone is categorized as large (0.1 to 1%). The CDR3: CASSFLSGSYEQYF. The CDR3, as DNA: TGCGCCAGCAGCTTTTTAAGCGGTTCCTACGAGCAGTACTTC. The rearrangement joins TRBV5-1 to TRBJ2-7; TRBD2 might be the D (5 bases). Trimming took off 2 bases at V and 1 base at J, with 10 bases between the two ends. The CDR3 has 14 residues. The germline V gene encodes CDR1 SGHRS and CDR2 YFSETQ.

J is TRBJ1-6 and V is TRBV2; 7 nucleotides line up with TRBD1. V was pared by 4 bases and J by 6 bases, with 3 bases of the junction left unmatched. CDR3 length: 14 amino acids. CDR1 and CDR2 (germline): SNHLY, FYNNEI. The CDR3 here is CASSVRDSNSPLHF. In nucleotides, the CDR3 is TGTGCCAGCAGTGTCCGGGACAGTAATTCACCCCTCCACTTT.

This clone was recorded only once. The chain is built from TRBV5-5 and TRBJ2-7; 8 positions match TRBD1. This CDR3 is 15 amino acids long. Trimming took 2 bases from V and 4 from J; bases not matched to a gene: 8. Per the germline V gene, CDR1 is SGHKS and CDR2 is YYEKEE (reference sequence). Written as DNA, the CDR3 is TGTGCCAGCAGCTTCGTAGCAGGGGGCTCGTACGAGCAGTACTTC. Protein: CASSFVAGGSYEQYF.

This chain connects TRBV5-1 to TRBJ1-2; D is unresolved. Trimming pared 0 bases from V and 3 bases from J, leaving 6 bases between. CDR1 and CDR2 from the germline V gene are SGHRS and YFSETQ. CDR3 length: 13 residues. The CDR3 nucleotides are TGCGCCAGCAGCTTGGACAGAGACTATGGCTACACCTTC. As protein: CASSLDRDYGYTF.

This clone was counted between two and nine times. The chain carries TRBV7-2 and TRBJ2-1; D call uncertain. Trimming left V 6 bases short and J 4 bases short, with 4 bases between. Germline V gene lookup returns CDR1 SGHTA and CDR2 FQGNSA. The CDR3 length is 11 residues. The CDR3 DNA reads as TGTGCCAGCAGAACATACAATGAGCAGTTCTTC. Protein: CASRTYNEQFF.

This chain joins TRBV5-6 and TRBJ1-2; D is unclear. The germline gives CDR1 SGHDT, CDR2 YYEEEE. There are 14 residues in the CDR3. The ends were cut back, 8 bases at V and 0 bases at J, with 14 bases in the middle. The CDR3 loop reads CASWEGSANYGYTF. CDR3 DNA sequence: TGTGCCAGTTGGGAGGGCTCCGCTAACTATGGCTACACCTTC.

V and J are TRBV6-1 and TRBJ2-7; D perhaps matches TRBD2 (6 bases). V shed 5 bases and J shed 3 bases, with 17 bases lying between them. Germline CDR1 is MNHNS and CDR2 is SASEGT. This CDR3 has 15 residues. CDR3: CASSRTGTGNYEQYF. CDR3 DNA: TGTGCCAGCAGTCGGACCGGGACTGGCAACTACGAGCAGTACTTC.

The gene calls are TRBV4-2 and TRBJ1-6; TRBD1 matches at 7 bases. Germline V gene data show CDR1 as LGHNA and CDR2 as YNFKEQ. CDR3 length: 14 residues. Trimming took 3 bases from V and 7 from J; bases not matched to a gene: 3. The CDR3 here is CASSQTGQNSPLHF. The CDR3 DNA sequence: TGTGCCAGCAGCCAGACGGGACAGAATTCACCCCTCCACTTT.

The chain is built from TRBV6-4 and TRBJ2-1; 8 bases are a match to TRBD2. CDR1 is MRHNA and CDR2 is SNTAGT in the germline V gene. The V gene end was trimmed by 5 bases and the J gene end by 4 bases; junction bases not matched to a gene: 4. The CDR3 is 14 amino acids. CDR3 amino acids: CASSIERGYNEQFF. Written as DNA, the CDR3 is TGTGCCAGCAGTATCGAGCGGGGGTACAATGAGCAGTTCTTC.

The CDR3 reads CASSERSEHYEQYF. CDR3 DNA sequence: TGTGCCAGCAGCGAGAGGAGTGAGCACTACGAGCAGTACTTC. The chain joins TRBV11-2 to TRBJ2-7; D ambiguous. The length of the CDR3 is 14 residues. V dropped 5 bases and J dropped 3 bases, with 14 bases sitting between them. The V gene's germline CDR1 is SGHAT and CDR2 FQNNGV.

The chain couples TRBV5-8 to TRBJ2-3, with a tentative D call TRBD2 (6 bases). Trimming removed 4 bases from V and 2 bases from J, with 14 bases in between. From germline, CDR1 is SGHTS and CDR2 YDEGEE. The CDR3 contains 15 residues. The DNA for the CDR3 is TGTGCCAGCAGCCCGGGAGAGATTTCCACAGATACGCAGTATTTT. Protein sequence: CASSPGEISTDTQYF.

The chain carries TRBV11-3 and TRBJ2-7; 9 bases align to TRBD2. This CDR3 has 14 amino acids. V lost 5 bases to trimming and J lost 3 bases; unmatched junction nucleotides: 5. From germline, CDR1 is SGHNT and CDR2 YENEEA. As DNA, the CDR3 is TGTGCCAGCAGCCTGACTAGCGGCAGCTACGAGCAGTACTTC. It codes for CASSLTSGSYEQYF.

This chain uses TRBV27 with TRBJ2-7; the D gene is possibly TRBD1 (5 bases). Looked up from germline, CDR1 is MNHEY and CDR2 is SMNVEV (reference sequence). V was trimmed by 2 bases and J by 3 bases, leaving 17 bases between them. CDR3 size: 16 residues. The CDR3 coding sequence is TGTGCCAGCAGTTTAAAGGGGCCGCTTTTATTCTACGAGCAGTACTTC. This translates into CASSLKGPLLFYEQYF.

V is TRBV12-2 and J is TRBJ2-3; no DNA check was done on the table's D call, TRBD2. TRBV12-2 is a pseudogene segment. This CDR3 spans 18 amino acids. The CDR3 nucleotides read TGTGCAAGTCCTAAGAGGGTCGGCGGAGACCCTAGCACAGATACGCAGTATTTT. Amino acid sequence: CASPKRVGGDPSTDTQYF.

The V gene is TRBV5-6, the J gene TRBJ1-3, with no clear D. CDR3 length equals 14 residues. V was trimmed by 0 bases and J by 3 bases, leaving 7 bases between them. In germline, CDR1 is SGHDT, CDR2 YYEEEE. The chain's CDR3 is CASSLGQLGNTIYF. Written as DNA, the CDR3 is TGTGCCAGCAGCTTGGGCCAACTTGGAAACACCATATATTTT.

This chain joins TRBV27 and TRBJ2-7; D perhaps matches TRBD2 (7 bases). The V end lost 4 bases, the J end lost 3 bases, and 13 bases lay between the germline ends. In germline, CDR1 is MNHEY, CDR2 SMNVEV (reference sequence). The CDR3 is 14 residues long. CDR3: CASSWGGALYEQYF. The DNA for the CDR3 is TGTGCCAGCAGTTGGGGGGGGGCTCTCTACGAGCAGTACTTC.

V gene TRBV7-9 combines with J gene TRBJ2-7, with D tentatively TRBD1 or TRBD2 (5 bases each). CDR3 size: 12 residues. Germline V lookup: CDR1 SEHNR, CDR2 FQNEAQ (reference sequence). Trimming pared 5 bases from V and 6 bases from J, leaving 11 bases between. CDR3 nucleotide sequence: TGTGCCAGCAGCGAGGGACCGAGCGAGCAGTACTTC. This gives the protein CASSEGPSEQYF.

CDR3 region: CASSFSNQPQHF. The CDR3 coding sequence is TGTGCCAGCAGTTTCAGCAATCAGCCCCAGCATTTT. V and J are TRBV27 and TRBJ1-5; the D is unclear. V was shortened by 3 bases and J by 1 base, with 1 base between the two germline ends. Germline CDR1 MNHEY, CDR2 SMNVEV (reference sequence). The length of the CDR3 is 12 residues.

This chain uses TRBV27 with TRBJ1-1; D call uncertain. CDR1 and CDR2 from the germline V gene are MNHEY and SMNVEV (reference sequence). Trimming took off 4 bases at V and 1 base at J, with 10 bases between the two ends. The CDR3 sequence is 14 residues long. The CDR3 DNA sequence: TGTGCCAGCAGTTACGGGAATCCGAACACTGAAGCTTTCTTT. This translates into CASSYGNPNTEAFF.